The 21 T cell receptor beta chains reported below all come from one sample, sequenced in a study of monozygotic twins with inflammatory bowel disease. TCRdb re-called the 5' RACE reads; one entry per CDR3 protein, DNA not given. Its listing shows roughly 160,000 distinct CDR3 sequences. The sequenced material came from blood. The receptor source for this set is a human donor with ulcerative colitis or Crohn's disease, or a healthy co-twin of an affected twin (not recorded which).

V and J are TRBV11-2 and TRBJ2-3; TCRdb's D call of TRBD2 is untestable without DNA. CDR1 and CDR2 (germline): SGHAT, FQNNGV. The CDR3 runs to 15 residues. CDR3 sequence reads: CASSLNSGGPDTQYF.

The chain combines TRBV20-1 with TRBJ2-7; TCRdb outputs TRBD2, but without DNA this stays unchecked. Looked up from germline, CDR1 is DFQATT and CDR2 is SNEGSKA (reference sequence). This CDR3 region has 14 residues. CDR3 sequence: CSAAGSYNPYEQYF.

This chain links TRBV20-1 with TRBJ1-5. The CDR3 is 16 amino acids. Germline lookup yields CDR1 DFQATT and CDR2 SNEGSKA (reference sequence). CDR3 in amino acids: CSARRGEGYSNQPQHF.

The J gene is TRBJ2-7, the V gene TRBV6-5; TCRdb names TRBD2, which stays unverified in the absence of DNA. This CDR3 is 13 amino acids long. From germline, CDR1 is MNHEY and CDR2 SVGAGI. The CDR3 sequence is CASRTGLTSEQYF.

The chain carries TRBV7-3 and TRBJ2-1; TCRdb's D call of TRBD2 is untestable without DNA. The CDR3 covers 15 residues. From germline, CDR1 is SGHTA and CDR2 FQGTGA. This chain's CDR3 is CASSPRTSGVNEQFF.

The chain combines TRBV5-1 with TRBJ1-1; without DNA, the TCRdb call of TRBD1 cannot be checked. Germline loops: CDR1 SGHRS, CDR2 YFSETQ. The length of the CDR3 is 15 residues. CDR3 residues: CASSLGETGNTEAFF.

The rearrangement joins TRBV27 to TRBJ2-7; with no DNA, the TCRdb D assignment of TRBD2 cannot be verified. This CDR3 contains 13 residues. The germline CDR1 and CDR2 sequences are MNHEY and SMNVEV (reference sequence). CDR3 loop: CASSLGRVYEQYF.

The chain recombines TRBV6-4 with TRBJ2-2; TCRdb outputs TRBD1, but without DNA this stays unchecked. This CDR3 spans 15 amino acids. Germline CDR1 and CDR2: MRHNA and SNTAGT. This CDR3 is CASSDGTGGTGELFF.

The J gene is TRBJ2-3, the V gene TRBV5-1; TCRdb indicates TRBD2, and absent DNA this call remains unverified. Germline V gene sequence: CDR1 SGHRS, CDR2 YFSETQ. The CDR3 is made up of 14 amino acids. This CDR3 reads CASGYGTSTDTQYF.

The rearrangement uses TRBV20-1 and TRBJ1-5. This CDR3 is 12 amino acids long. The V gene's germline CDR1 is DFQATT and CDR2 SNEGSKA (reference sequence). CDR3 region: CSALSGNQPQHF.

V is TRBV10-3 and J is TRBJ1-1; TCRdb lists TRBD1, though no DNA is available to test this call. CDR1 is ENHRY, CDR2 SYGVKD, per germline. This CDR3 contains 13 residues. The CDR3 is CAISEEGETEAFF.

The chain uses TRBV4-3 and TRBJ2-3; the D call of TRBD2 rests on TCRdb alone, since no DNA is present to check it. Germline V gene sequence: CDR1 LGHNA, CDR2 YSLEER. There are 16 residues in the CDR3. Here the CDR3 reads CASSQDSAGGTDTQYF.

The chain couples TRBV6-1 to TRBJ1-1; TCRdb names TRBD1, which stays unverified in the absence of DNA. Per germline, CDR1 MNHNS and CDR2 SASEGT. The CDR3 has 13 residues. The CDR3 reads CASRGLGGTEAFF.

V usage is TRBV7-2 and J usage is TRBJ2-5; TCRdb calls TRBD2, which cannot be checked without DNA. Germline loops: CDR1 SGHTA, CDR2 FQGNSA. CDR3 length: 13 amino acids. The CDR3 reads CASRVGVGETQYF.

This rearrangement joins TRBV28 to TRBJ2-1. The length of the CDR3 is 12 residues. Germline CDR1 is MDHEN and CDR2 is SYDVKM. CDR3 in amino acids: CASTGSYNEQFF.

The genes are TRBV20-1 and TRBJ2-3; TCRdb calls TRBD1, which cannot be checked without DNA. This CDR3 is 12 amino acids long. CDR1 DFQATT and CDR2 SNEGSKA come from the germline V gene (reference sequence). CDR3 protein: CSASGLGDTQYF.

CDR3 loop: CASRGNRDRYGYTF. The chain links TRBV7-9 to TRBJ1-2; the D call from TCRdb, TRBD1, cannot be confirmed without DNA. CDR1 and CDR2 (germline): SEHNR, FQNEAQ (reference sequence). The CDR3 has 14 residues.

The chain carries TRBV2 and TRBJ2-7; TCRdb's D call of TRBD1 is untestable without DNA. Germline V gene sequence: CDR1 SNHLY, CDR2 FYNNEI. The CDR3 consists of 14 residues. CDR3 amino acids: CASNYRGEVYEQYF.

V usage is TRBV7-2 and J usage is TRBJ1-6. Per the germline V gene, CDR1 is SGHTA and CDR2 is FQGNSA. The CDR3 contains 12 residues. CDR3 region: CASSYRNSPLHF.

The CDR3 region is CASSYKGASYNEQFF. V is TRBV6-5 and J is TRBJ2-1. The length of the CDR3 is 15 residues. Germline assignment: CDR1 MNHEY and CDR2 SVGAGI.

CDR3 amino acids: CSASKEGETQYF. The chain uses TRBV20-1 and TRBJ2-5; TCRdb names TRBD1, which stays unverified in the absence of DNA. Germline V gene data show CDR1 as DFQATT and CDR2 as SNEGSKA (reference sequence). This CDR3 spans 12 amino acids.